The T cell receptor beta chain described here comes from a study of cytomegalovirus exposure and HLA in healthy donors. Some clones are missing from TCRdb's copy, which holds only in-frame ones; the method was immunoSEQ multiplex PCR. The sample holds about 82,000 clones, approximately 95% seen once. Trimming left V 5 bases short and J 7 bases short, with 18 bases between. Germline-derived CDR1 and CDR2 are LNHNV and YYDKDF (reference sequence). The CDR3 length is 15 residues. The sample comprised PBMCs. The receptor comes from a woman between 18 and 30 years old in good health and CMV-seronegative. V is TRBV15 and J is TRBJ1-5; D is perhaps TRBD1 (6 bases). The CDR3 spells CATSGGAAPTQPQHF. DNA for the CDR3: TGTGCCACCAGCGGGGGGGCAGCCCCCACACAGCCCCAGCATTTT.